This entry lists 26 T cell receptor beta chains sequenced from one sample in a study of T cells after yellow fever vaccination. From the 5' RACE reads, TCRdb called clonotypes with MiXCR, one entry per CDR3 protein. The sample records nearly 350,000 distinct CDR3 sequences, approximately 8% being singletons. The specimen comprised PBMCs, sampled roughly 46 days after the first yellow fever vaccination. Every receptor here comes from a man in his late teens or twenties who received the YFV17D yellow fever vaccine.

The genes are TRBV7-2 and TRBJ2-5; D ambiguous. CDR3 length: 14 amino acids. V gave up 3 bases and J gave up 1 base, with 9 bases separating them. CDR1 is SGHTA and CDR2 is FQGNSA in the germline V gene. The chain's CDR3 is CASSFGPLQETQYF. The CDR3 nucleotides read TGTGCCAGCAGCTTCGGCCCTCTCCAAGAGACCCAGTACTTC.

In this sample, this clonotype turned up many times. The chain uses TRBV29-1 and TRBJ2-2; D unresolved. The ends were cut back, 6 bases at V and 4 bases at J, with 9 bases in the middle. Germline V gives CDR1 SQVTM, CDR2 ANQGSEA. The CDR3 extends over 12 amino acids. The CDR3 bases are TGCAGCGTACCGGACCCCACCGGGGAGCTGTTTTTT. This encodes CSVPDPTGELFF.

This clonotype has at least ten counts. V is TRBV5-1 and J is TRBJ2-1; TRBD2 matches at 10 bases. CDR1 SGHRS and CDR2 YFSETQ come from the germline V gene. The J segment lost 10 bases and the V segment lost 0 bases, leaving 7 bases of the junction unmatched. The CDR3 length is 15 residues. CDR3 DNA: TGCGCCAGCAGCTTGGGAGCGGGGGGGCCCCAGGAGCAGTTCTTC. This translates into CASSLGAGGPQEQFF.

There are many counts of this clonotype. The V call is TRBV12-3 or TRBV12-4, the J call TRBJ1-3, with TRBD1 matching over 10 bases. Trimming removed 6 bases from V and 2 bases from J; junction bases left unmatched: 7. This CDR3 is built from 16 residues. The CDR3 loop is CASSPTGGLTGNTIYF. CDR3 DNA sequence: TGTGCCAGCAGCCCGACAGGGGGCTTAACTGGAAACACCATATATTTT.

This clonotype occurred a few times. The chain combines TRBV7-9 with TRBJ2-3; D remains ambiguous. The CDR3 extends over 14 amino acids. Trimming shortened V by 1 base and J by 6 bases, and 11 bases separated the two germline ends. CDR1 and CDR2 from the germline V gene are SEHNR and FQNEAQ (reference sequence). The CDR3 sequence: CASSLGLDRDTQYF. The CDR3 region has the DNA TGTGCCAGCAGCTTAGGCCTAGATAGGGATACGCAGTATTTT.

A few counts support this clonotype. The rearrangement uses TRBV5-8 and TRBJ1-2, with D hard to call. Trimming pared 3 bases from V and 4 bases from J, leaving 13 bases between. The CDR3 extends over 14 amino acids. Per germline, CDR1 SGHTS and CDR2 YDEGEE. The CDR3 DNA follows: TGTGCCAGCAGCTGGGAGGCCGCCTTCTATGGCTACACCTTC. Its protein product is CASSWEAAFYGYTF.

The rearrangement uses TRBV20-1 and TRBJ2-1; 8 bases align to TRBD2. Germline CDR1 reads DFQATT; CDR2 reads SNEGSKA (reference sequence). The CDR3 runs 15 residues. V lost 6 bases, J lost 4 bases, and 11 bases stayed unmatched. This CDR3 is CSANLIGGVYNEQFF. CDR3 nucleotide sequence: TGCAGTGCAAACTTAATCGGGGGGGTATACAATGAGCAGTTCTTC.

This clonotype was detected only a few times. CDR3 residues: CASSQEGQGFKTQYF. CDR3 coding DNA: TGCGCCAGCAGCCAAGAAGGACAGGGTTTCAAGACCCAGTACTTC. The V and J genes are TRBV4-1 and TRBJ2-5; TRBD1 matches at 8 bases. From germline, CDR1 is MGHRA and CDR2 YSYEKL. V was clipped by 0 bases and J by 6 bases; unmatched bases: 6. The CDR3 extends over 15 amino acids.

The table lists this clonotype with a few counts. The chain uses TRBV20-1 and TRBJ1-2; no clear D gene. Germline lookup yields CDR1 DFQATT and CDR2 SNEGSKA (reference sequence). V lost 0 bases to trimming and J lost 5 bases, with 16 bases between them. This CDR3 comprises 15 residues. The DNA of the CDR3 is TGCAGTGCTAGAGATTACGGCAGAGCCATATATGGCTACACCTTC. Its translation: CSARDYGRAIYGYTF.

On this clonotype itself: This may be a read error, as it is one base from a much larger clone. This chain links TRBV5-1 with TRBJ2-3; the match to TRBD2 covers 9 bases. This CDR3 region has 16 residues. The germline V gene encodes CDR1 SGHRS and CDR2 YFSETQ. The V gene end was trimmed by 3 bases and the J gene end by 4 bases; junction bases not matched to a gene: 9. CDR3 sequence: CASSWSSGVVSDTQYF. The CDR3 DNA reads as TGCGCCAGCAGCTGGTCTAGCGGGGTAGTATCAGATACGCAGTATTTT. Combining the CDR3 with reference TRBV5-1 and TRBJ2-3 gives the whole variable domain KAGVTQTPRYLIKTRGQQVTLSCSPISGHRSVSWYQQTPGQGLQFLFEYFSETQRNKGNFPGRFSGRQFSNSRSEMNVSTLELGDSALYLCASSWSSGVVSDTQYFGPGTRLTVL.

V is TRBV20-1 and J is TRBJ2-7; either TRBD1 or TRBD2 may supply D (6 bases each). The CDR3 runs 14 residues. Germline V CDR1 and CDR2: DFQATT, SNEGSKA (reference sequence). The V and J ends lost 6 bases and 2 bases respectively, with 17 bases between them. The CDR3 nucleotides read TGCAGTGCCATCCCATGGGGGGCCCCCTACGAGCAGTACGTC. Its protein product is CSAIPWGAPYEQYV.

This clonotype was found a few times. The chain couples TRBV20-1 to TRBJ1-5, with a weak D call TRBD1 (6 bases). The CDR3 contains 13 residues. The V end was cut by 2 bases, the J end by 7 bases, with 12 bases between. Germline V lookup: CDR1 DFQATT, CDR2 SNEGSKA (reference sequence). The DNA of the CDR3 is TGCAGTGCTAGACTTAGGGGGGGGCAGCCCCAGCATTTT. Amino acids: CSARLRGGQPQHF.

This chain joins TRBV6-5 and TRBJ2-1, with D unclear. The CDR3 runs to 14 residues. Per germline, CDR1 MNHEY and CDR2 SVGAGI. Trimming removed 0 bases at V and 9 bases at J, with 12 bases between. This CDR3 is CASSYSQASGEQFF. DNA for the CDR3: TGTGCCAGCAGTTACTCCCAGGCTAGTGGTGAGCAGTTCTTC.

This clonotype was detected once. Germline is not matched at one junction end, which may reflect a read error. V gene TRBV11-1 combines with J gene TRBJ1-6; D not certain. Germline CDR1 is SGHAT and CDR2 is FQDESV (reference sequence). The CDR3 runs to 17 residues. In DNA form, the CDR3 reads TGTGCCAGCAGCTCACTCGGCGCGGGCGGCTATAATTCACCCTTCCACTTT. This gives the protein CASSSLGAGGYNSPFHF.

This clonotype was observed a handful of times. This sequence joins TRBV12-3 or TRBV12-4 and TRBJ2-3, with D unclear. The CDR3 has 13 residues. V was trimmed by 6 bases and J by 8 bases, leaving 15 bases between them. DNA of the CDR3: TGTGCCAGCAGAAGTCCGGGCTTCGGTACGCAGTATTTT. Translation gives CASRSPGFGTQYF.

This clonotype was seen only a few times. The V call is TRBV12-3 or TRBV12-4, the J call TRBJ2-6; TRBD1 might be the D (6 bases). Deletions cut 7 bases from V and 0 bases from J, with 13 bases between. This CDR3 is built from 16 residues. CDR3 region: CASNADSSSGANVLTF. CDR3 sequence (DNA): TGTGCCAGCAACGCGGACAGTAGCTCTGGGGCCAACGTCCTGACTTTC.

Only a few counts were recorded for this clonotype. The gene calls are TRBV24-1 and TRBJ1-1; the D is unclear. This CDR3 has 14 residues. The germline CDR1 and CDR2 sequences are KGHDR and SFDVKD. V lost 5 bases and J 1 base, leaving 10 bases between the germline ends. The CDR3 sequence is CATSGEAGNTEAFF. The CDR3 DNA reads TGTGCCACCAGTGGCGAGGCGGGGAACACTGAAGCTTTCTTT.

The CDR3, as DNA: TGCAGTGCTAGTGATCCCGGGGGACCTTACAATGAGCAGTTCTTC. Encoded protein: CSASDPGGPYNEQFF. The chain is built from TRBV20-1 and TRBJ2-1, with D possibly TRBD2 on 6 matching bases. V was trimmed by 3 bases and J by 4 bases, leaving 16 bases between them. Germline V CDR1 and CDR2: DFQATT, SNEGSKA (reference sequence). This CDR3 contains 15 residues.

The chain links TRBV29-1 to TRBJ2-3; TRBD2 agrees at 11 bases. This CDR3 has 13 residues. V gave up 4 bases and J gave up 4 bases; unmatched junction bases: 1. CDR1 is SQVTM and CDR2 is ANQGSEA in the germline V gene. CDR3 nucleotides: TGCAGCGTTGTAGCGGGGGGGGCAGATACGCAGTATTTT. Its protein product is CSVVAGGADTQYF.

This clonotype was seen a few times. This rearrangement joins TRBV20-1 to TRBJ2-7; a possible D gene is TRBD2 (6 bases). Germline CDR1 and CDR2: DFQATT and SNEGSKA (reference sequence). Trimming stripped 1 base from V and 0 bases from J, with 13 bases between. This CDR3 has 15 residues. The CDR3 loop reads CSARGGRTISYEQYV. CDR3 nucleotide sequence: TGCAGTGCTAGAGGGGGGAGGACTATCTCCTACGAGCAGTACGTC.

As for this clonotype: An end of the junction does not agree with germline; a read error may underlie this. The chain employs TRBV5-6 and TRBJ1-2, with a possible D match to TRBD1 (6 bases). Germline V CDR1 and CDR2: SGHDT, YYEEEE. This CDR3 is built from 13 residues. CDR3 residues: CSSSSATGDGYTF. In DNA, the CDR3 is TGTTCCAGCAGCTCCGCGACAGGTGATGGCTACACCTTC.

This clonotype was observed a handful of times. The chain couples TRBV28 to TRBJ1-3, with D hard to call. Germline values: CDR1 MDHEN, CDR2 SYDVKM. This CDR3 spans 14 amino acids. V was trimmed by 3 bases and J by 5 bases, leaving 11 bases between them. This CDR3 is CASSFMAGRNTIYF. The CDR3 nucleotides are TGTGCCAGCAGTTTTATGGCAGGACGAAACACCATATATTTT.

This clonotype was seen at least ten times. This chain links TRBV7-8 with TRBJ2-7; D is perhaps TRBD2 (5 bases). The CDR3 has 14 residues. Germline loops: CDR1 SGHVS, CDR2 FQNEAQ. Trimming cost V 6 bases and J 6 bases, with 18 bases left between them. The CDR3 nucleotides are TGTGCCAGCAGTCACCAACCGGGGATCGGCGAGCAGTACTTC. Residues: CASSHQPGIGEQYF.

This clonotype occurred many times. The chain couples TRBV7-2 to TRBJ2-3; TRBD2 matches at 10 bases. Looked up from germline, CDR1 is SGHTA and CDR2 is FQGNSA. This CDR3 is built from 15 residues. Trimming at V came to 4 bases and at J to 5 bases, leaving 6 bases not matched to a gene. In DNA form, the CDR3 reads TGTGCCAGCAGCTCCGAGCGGGGGGGCCGAGATACGCAGTATTTT. Amino acid sequence: CASSSERGGRDTQYF. Full variable domain (remainder filled in from reference TRBV7-2 and TRBJ2-3): GAGVSQSPSNKVTEKGKDVELRCDPISGHTALYWYRQSLGQGLEFLIYFQGNSAPDKSGLPSDRFSAERTGGSVSTLTIQRTQQEDSAVYLCASSSERGGRDTQYFGPGTRLTVL.

This clonotype was detected only a few times. This chain joins TRBV6-1 and TRBJ2-3; possible D gene TRBD2, 7 bases. Between the trimmed V and J ends, which lost 4 bases and 4 bases, there was a span of 15 bases. This CDR3 comprises 15 residues. The germline V gene encodes CDR1 MNHNS and CDR2 SASEGT. This CDR3 reads CASSAWGGRPDTQYF. The CDR3 region has the DNA TGTGCCAGCAGTGCTTGGGGGGGCCGGCCAGATACGCAGTATTTT.

The rearrangement joins TRBV28 to TRBJ2-3; D is possibly TRBD1 (5 bases). Trimming cost V 2 bases and J 4 bases, with 16 bases left between them. The CDR3 totals 16 residues. CDR1 and CDR2 from the germline V gene are MDHEN and SYDVKM. CDR3 bases: TGTGCCAGCAGTTTAGGGGCAAGCAGGTTCGCAGATACGCAGTATTTT. Protein: CASSLGASRFADTQYF.